These T cell receptor beta chains were read from a single sample in a study of T-cell reconstitution after alpha-beta-depleted transplantation in children. TCRdb fed the PCR reads into MiXCR, producing one record per CDR3 protein. Of some 640,000 distinct CDR3 sequences detected, 15% to 20% appear once; the ten largest clones hold 0.85% to 1.3%. Specimen: PBMCs from the stem cell graft donor, collected from the stem cell graft. Every receptor here comes from a human donor who donated a stem cell graft to a child with acute myeloid leukemia. Both conserved end residues are part of each CDR3. D genes are given only for firm matches. Size values are once, few and many counts, or a class for expanded clones, and some rows have none.

d_call	clone_size	cdr3_length	v_call	j_call	cdr3_aa	cdr3_nt
NA	many	13	TRBV5-1	TRBJ1-2	CASSLEGNYGYTF	TGTGCCAGCAGCTTGGAGGGTAACTATGGCTACACCTTC
TRBD1	many	16	TRBV20-1	TRBJ2-2	CSARDGGTGYTGELFF	TGCAGTGCTAGAGATGGTGGGACAGGGTACACCGGGGAGCTGTTTTTT
TRBD1	many	16	TRBV29-1	TRBJ2-3	CSEGQSRDRLKDTQYF	TGCAGCGAGGGTCAATCCCGGGACAGACTAAAAGATACGCAGTATTTT
NA	NA	13	TRBV20-1	TRBJ2-4	CSAQLRAKNIQYF	TGCAGTGCCCAACTACGAGCCAAAAACATTCAGTACTTC
TRBD2	NA	16	TRBV10-2	TRBJ2-1	CASSETLAGAINEQFF	TGCGCCAGCAGTGAGACCCTAGCGGGGGCCATCAATGAGCAGTTCTTC
TRBD1	many	14	TRBV20-1	TRBJ2-7	CSARFETGIYEQYF	TGCAGTGCTAGGTTTGAGACAGGGATCTACGAGCAGTACTTC
TRBD1	few	14	TRBV20-1	TRBJ2-2	CSALDRANTGELFF	TGCAGTGCTCTGGACAGGGCGAACACCGGGGAGCTGTTTTTT
NA	many	15	TRBV20-1	TRBJ1-6	CSATHQGWDNSPLHF	TGCAGTGCAACTCACCAGGGGTGGGATAATTCACCCCTCCACTTT
NA	few	15	TRBV12-5	TRBJ2-2	CASGFRAANTGELFF	TGTGCTAGTGGTTTCCGGGCCGCGAACACCGGGGAGCTGTTTTTT
NA	many	11	TRBV29-1	TRBJ2-7	CSVEDPGEQYF	TGCAGCGTTGAAGATCCCGGGGAGCAGTACTTC
TRBD1	few	14	TRBV28	TRBJ1-6	CASSSGGYGSPLHF	TGTGCCAGCAGTTCAGGGGGCTACGGTTCACCCCTCCACTTT
TRBD2	few	16	TRBV12-3/TRBV12-4	TRBJ2-4	CASSLGGDGAGNIQYF	TGTGCCAGCTCCTTGGGGGGGGACGGAGCCGGAAACATTCAGTACTTC
TRBD1	many	15	TRBV7-2	TRBJ1-2	CASSPQLQGALGYTF	TGTGCCAGCAGCCCACAGCTGCAGGGGGCGCTTGGCTACACCTTC
NA	few	13	TRBV10-1	TRBJ1-5	CASSDGAARPQHF	TGCGCCAGCAGTGATGGGGCAGCCAGGCCCCAGCATTTT
NA	NA	16	TRBV12-3/TRBV12-4	TRBJ2-2	CASRPWEAGNTGELFF	TGTGCCAGCAGACCCTGGGAAGCGGGGAACACCGGGGAGCTGTTTTTT
TRBD2	few	15	TRBV5-6	TRBJ2-1	CASSAASGGQGEQFF	TGTGCCAGCAGCGCAGCTAGCGGGGGGCAGGGTGAGCAGTTCTTC
NA	NA	14	TRBV7-2	TRBJ2-7	CASSLQGPEYEQYF	TGTGCCAGCAGCTTACAGGGGCCGGAGTACGAGCAGTACTTC
NA	few	14	TRBV28	TRBJ2-2	CASVRDLAGGELFF	TGTGCCAGCGTCCGGGACCTAGCCGGCGGGGAGCTGTTTTTT
NA	many	12	TRBV20-1	TRBJ1-4	CSAVAHGEKLFF	TGCAGTGCGGTGGCCCATGGTGAAAAACTGTTTTTT
NA	many	14	TRBV20-1	TRBJ2-5	CSAMGQNLQETQYF	TGCAGTGCTATGGGGCAGAACCTCCAAGAGACCCAGTACTTC
TRBD2	few	15	TRBV7-9	TRBJ2-1	CASSLSSGGRNEQFF	TGTGCCAGCAGCTTATCCAGCGGGGGGAGAAATGAGCAGTTCTTC
NA	NA	20	TRBV3-1	TRBJ2-3	CASSQDLADSGFLSTDTQYF	TGTGCCAGCAGCCAAGATCTGGCGGACAGCGGTTTCCTAAGCACAGATACGCAGTATTTT
NA	many	11	TRBV20-1	TRBJ2-5	CSASREETQYF	TGCAGTGCTAGCAGGGAAGAGACCCAGTACTTC
NA	NA	14	TRBV12-3/TRBV12-4	TRBJ1-1	CASRRSDRHTEAFF	TGTGCCAGCAGAAGGTCCGACAGACACACTGAAGCTTTCTTT
TRBD2	many	15	TRBV7-2	TRBJ2-3	CASSLALGRGGTQYF	TGTGCCAGCAGCTTAGCGCTAGGGCGGGGGGGGACGCAGTATTTT
NA	many	13	TRBV6-6	TRBJ1-3	CASSSDGSRGGYF	TGTGCCAGCAGTTCGGACGGGTCTAGAGGTGGATATTTT
NA	NA	14	TRBV24-1	TRBJ1-5	CATGPAYSNQPQHF	TGTGCCACCGGACCAGCTTATAGCAATCAGCCCCAGCATTTT